This T cell receptor beta chain is drawn from a study of blood T cell repertoires in COVID-19 (dated by TCRdb to 2020 to 2022). Concerning the study at large: The collaborator samples originated in the United States, Italy and Spain and spanned the acute and convalescent phases of COVID-19. The repertoires were made available in a free public database intended to serve as a resource for research on the immune response to SARS-CoV-2. The material from the prospective study consisted of cDNA or gDNA derived from T cells, B-cell-depleted T cells, or PBMCs. Nearly every sample came with metadata listing a de-identified subject ID, COVID-19 status, age in years and sex. Samples were obtained from the ongoing ImmuneRACE study (first 160 participants) and from over 1,000 subjects provided by 6 global collaborators. Deeply sampled blood TCRbeta repertoires from subjects exposed to, actively infected with, or recovered from COVID-19 were included in the dataset. HLA class I and class II types, where available, came from metadata supplied by the sample provider rather than from assay-based typing.

There are 13 amino acids in the CDR3, from cysteine to phenylalanine inclusive. Only the CDR3 part of the read is kept: 39 bases, read in frame from the first base. The germline V gene gives CDR1 as KGHSH and CDR2 as LQKENI. The V and J ends are trimmed by 6 bases and 4 bases, leaving 12 bases between them. Participants in the prospective study were aged about 18 to 89 years, lived in 20 to 25 United States geographic areas, and enrolled through a virtual design. In the prospective study, cohorts were assigned on the basis of participant-reported clinical history obtained from a screening survey and a study questionnaire. Exposed participants had been in contact with someone with a PCR-confirmed or clinician-diagnosed COVID-19 case within 2 weeks of study entry. In the prospective study, whole blood, serum and a nasopharyngeal or oropharyngeal swab were collected from each participant by mobile phlebotomists. Prospective study participants could optionally give additional blood draws and questionnaires over an approximately 2-month period. Before DNA extraction, blood samples from the prospective study were shipped at room temperature or frozen.

Broad study findings and their caveats: The quantity of clinical and demographic metadata differed by source and by participant and was supplied without curation.

Comment on this clone: Its binding antigen is unknown. Per-base qualities were not stored, and no clone one base away is much larger.

The immunoSEQ Assay, a bias-controlled multiplex PCR, was used to amplify TCRbeta CDR3 regions from genomic DNA. Per the original workflow: The number of nucleated cells in each sample was estimated by amplification of reference gene primers within the assay. To quantify the absolute abundance of each unique TCRbeta CDR3 rearrangement, sequence reads were collapsed and filtered. For each sample, productive Simpson clonality was calculated by taking the square root of Simpson's diversity index across productive rearrangements. This is the immuneACCESS table as TCRdb keeps it, with only in-frame sequences that have V and J called. A part of the clones is gone; compared with another copy, unresolved V genes explain less than half, and the rest is unexplained. V, J and clone size are taken as reported in that table, and D and trimming were inferred from the DNA itself. The sample table holds 210,000 or so clones, of which about 80% were seen once. Clones ranked in the top ten supply approximately 4.9% of the sample.

What was sequenced was PBMCs or T cells enriched from blood (not recorded which). This sequence was found in a woman between 50 and 59 years old who had been exposed to COVID-19. Rearrangement joined TRBV18 to TRBJ1-2; the D gene is perhaps TRBD1, from 5 matching bases. The CDR3 sequence is CASSLDSSYGYTF. The DNA sequence is as follows: TGTGCCAGCTCCCTCGACAGCTCCTATGGCTACACCTTC. Joined to the reference TRBV18 and TRBJ1-2 proteins, this CDR3 gives the full variable domain: NAGVMQNPRHLVRRRGQEARLRCSPMKGHSHVYWYRQLPEEGLKFMVYLQKENIIDESGMPKERFSAEFPKEGPSILRIQQVVRGDSAAYFCASSLDSSYGYTFGSGTRLTVV.